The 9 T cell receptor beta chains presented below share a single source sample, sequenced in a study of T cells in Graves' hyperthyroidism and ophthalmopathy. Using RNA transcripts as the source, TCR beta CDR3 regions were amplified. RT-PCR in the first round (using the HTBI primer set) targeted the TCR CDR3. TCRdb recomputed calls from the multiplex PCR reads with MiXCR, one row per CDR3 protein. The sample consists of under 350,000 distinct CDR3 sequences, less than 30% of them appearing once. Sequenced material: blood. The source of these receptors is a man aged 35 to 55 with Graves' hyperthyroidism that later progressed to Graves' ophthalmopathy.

CDR3: CASSPDYHYEQYF. CDR3 bases: TGTGCCAGCAGCCCTGACTACCACTACGAGCAGTACTTC. J is TRBJ2-7 and V is TRBV6-1; possibly TRBD2 for D (5 bases). V lost 6 bases to trimming and J lost 3 bases, with 12 bases between them. Germline V gene lookup returns CDR1 MNHNS and CDR2 SASEGT. CDR3 length: 13 amino acids.

CDR3 loop: CATSREGGSTSGGRYEQYF. CDR3 DNA sequence: TGTGCCACCAGCAGAGAAGGAGGCTCAACTAGCGGGGGAAGGTACGAGCAGTACTTC. The rearrangement joins TRBV15 to TRBJ2-7; 11 nucleotides align to TRBD2. The CDR3 covers 19 residues. The trim removed 0 bases at V and 4 bases at J, leaving 14 bases unmatched. The germline V gene has CDR1 LNHNV and CDR2 YYDKDF (reference sequence).

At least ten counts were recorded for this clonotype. CDR3 nucleotides: TGTGCCAGCAGTCCAGACCTACCGGGACAGGAGAACACCGGGGAGCTGTTTTTT. This encodes CASSPDLPGQENTGELFF. This chain connects TRBV25-1 to TRBJ2-2, with TRBD1 matching over 8 bases. The V segment lost 5 bases and the J segment 1 base; nucleotides outside the gene matches: 12. The CDR3 runs to 18 residues. Looked up from germline, CDR1 is MGHDK and CDR2 is SYGVNS.

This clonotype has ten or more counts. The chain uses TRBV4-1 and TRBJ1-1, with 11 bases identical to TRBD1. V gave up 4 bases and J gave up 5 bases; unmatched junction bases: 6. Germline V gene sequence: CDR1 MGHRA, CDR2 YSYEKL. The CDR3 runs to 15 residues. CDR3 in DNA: TGCGCCAGCAGCCCAGGACAGGGGGCTCGGACTGAAGCTTTCTTT. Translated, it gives CASSPGQGARTEAFF.

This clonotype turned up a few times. The CDR3: CSALIPRYYEQYF. The CDR3, as DNA: TGCAGTGCCCTAATCCCCCGGTACTACGAGCAGTACTTC. The rearrangement joins TRBV20-1 to TRBJ2-7; D not resolved. This CDR3 comprises 13 residues. Germline CDR1 DFQATT, CDR2 SNEGSKA (reference sequence). Between the trimmed V and J ends, which lost 6 bases and 3 bases, there was a span of 15 bases.

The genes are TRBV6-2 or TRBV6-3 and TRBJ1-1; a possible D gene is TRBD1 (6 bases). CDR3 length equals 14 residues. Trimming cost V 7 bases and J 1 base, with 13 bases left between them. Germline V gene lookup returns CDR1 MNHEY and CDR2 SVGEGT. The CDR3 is CASTRGGGNTEAFF. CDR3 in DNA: TGTGCCAGCACCCGGGGGGGCGGGAACACTGAAGCTTTCTTT.

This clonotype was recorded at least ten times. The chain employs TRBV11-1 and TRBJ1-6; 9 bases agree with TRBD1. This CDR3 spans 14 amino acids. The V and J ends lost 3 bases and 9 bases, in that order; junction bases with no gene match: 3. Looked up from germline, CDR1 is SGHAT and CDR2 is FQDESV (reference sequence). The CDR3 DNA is TGTGCCAGCAGCTTTGGACAGGGGATTTCACCCCTCCACTTT. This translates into CASSFGQGISPLHF. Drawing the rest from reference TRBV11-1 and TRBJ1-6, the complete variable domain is EAEVAQSPRYKITEKSQAVAFWCDPISGHATLYWYRQILGQGPELLVQFQDESVVDDSQLPKDRFSAERLKGVDSTLKIQPAELGDSAMYLCASSFGQGISPLHFGNGTRLTVT.

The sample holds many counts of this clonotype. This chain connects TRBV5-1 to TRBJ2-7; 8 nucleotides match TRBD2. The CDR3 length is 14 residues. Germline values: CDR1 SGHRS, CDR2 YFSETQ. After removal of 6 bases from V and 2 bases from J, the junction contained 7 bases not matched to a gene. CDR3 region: CASKSGSGPYEQYF. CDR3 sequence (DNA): TGCGCCAGCAAAAGCGGGAGCGGTCCCTACGAGCAGTACTTC.

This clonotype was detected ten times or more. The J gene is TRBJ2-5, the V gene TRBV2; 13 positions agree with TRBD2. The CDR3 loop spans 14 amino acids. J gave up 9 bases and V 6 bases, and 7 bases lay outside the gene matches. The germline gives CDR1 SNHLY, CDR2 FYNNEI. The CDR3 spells CASRSGTSGKAQYF. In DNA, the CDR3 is TGTGCCAGCAGATCCGGGACTAGCGGGAAGGCCCAGTACTTC.